Following are 19 T cell receptor beta chains from one sample sequenced in a study of blood T cell repertoires in COVID-19. Libraries were prepared by immunoSEQ multiplex PCR; TCRdb keeps only in-frame clonotypes and omits some of them. Of about 82,000 clones listed, 80% were seen once; the top ten hold around 11%. Material for sequencing was peripheral blood. The source is a woman in her forties with active or convalescent COVID-19.

This clone was counted a few times. J is TRBJ1-1 and V is TRBV4-3; 9 bases are shared with TRBD1. J lost 7 bases, V lost 0 bases, and 6 bases had no gene match. The length of the CDR3 is 15 residues. From germline, CDR1 is LGHNA and CDR2 YSLEER. CDR3: CASSQDPWGQGEAFF. As DNA, the CDR3 is TGCGCCAGCAGCCAAGATCCCTGGGGACAGGGTGAAGCTTTCTTT.

This clone appeared once. This chain links TRBV3-1 (or the pseudogene TRBV3-2) with TRBJ2-7; 11 nucleotides agree with TRBD1. J gave up 2 bases and V 4 bases, and 4 bases lay outside the gene matches. The CDR3 consists of 15 residues. Germline values: CDR1 LGHDT, CDR2 YNNKEL (reference sequence). The CDR3 sequence: CASSRGTGGTYEQYF. CDR3 sequence (DNA): TGTGCCAGCAGCCGGGGGACAGGGGGGACCTACGAGCAGTACTTC.

The chain has TRBV6-5 and TRBJ2-7; D gene unclear. V was trimmed by 2 bases and J by 3 bases, leaving 17 bases between them. The CDR3 totals 16 residues. Germline CDR1 and CDR2: MNHEY and SVGAGI. This CDR3 reads CASSYGPSFGLYEQYF. The DNA of the CDR3 is TGTGCCAGCAGTTACGGGCCCTCCTTTGGGCTCTACGAGCAGTACTTC.

The rearrangement uses TRBV6-5 and TRBJ1-6, with D perhaps matching TRBD1 (6 bases). CDR1 MNHEY and CDR2 SVGAGI come from the germline V gene. The CDR3 extends over 15 amino acids. The ends were cut back, 5 bases at V and 5 bases at J, with 13 bases in the middle. CDR3 in DNA: TGTGCCAGCAGTCGTACAGGGCTCGATAATTCACCCCTCCACTTT. Its protein is CASSRTGLDNSPLHF.

The chain links TRBV1 to TRBJ1-4. TRBV1 constitutes a pseudogene. This CDR3 spans 14 amino acids. CDR3 sequence reads: CTSSQRRGNEKLFF. The CDR3 DNA follows: TGCACCAGCAGCCAAAGGAGAGGTAATGAAAAACTGTTTTTT.

V gene TRBV7-2 combines with J gene TRBJ2-1, with TRBD2 as a possible D gene (5 bases). This CDR3 spans 16 amino acids. Germline V gives CDR1 SGHTA, CDR2 FQGNSA. Trimming took 3 bases from V and 7 from J, leaving 19 bases between them. Here the CDR3 reads CASSFQAEILGNEQFF. CDR3 DNA sequence: TGTGCCAGCAGCTTTCAAGCGGAGATATTGGGAAATGAGCAGTTCTTC.

This clone was picked up a small number of times. The rearrangement joins TRBV18 to TRBJ1-3; no reliable D call. Trimming took 2 bases from V and 2 from J, leaving 13 bases between them. CDR3 length: 16 residues. Germline lookup yields CDR1 KGHSH and CDR2 LQKENI. CDR3 bases: TGTGCCAGCTCACCAAGCGAGGGAAGAGCTGGAAACACCATATATTTT. This codes for CASSPSEGRAGNTIYF.

This rearrangement joins TRBV19 to TRBJ1-5; TRBD1 agrees at 8 bases. The CDR3 sequence is 14 residues long. CDR1 and CDR2 from the germline V gene are LNHDA and SQIVND (reference sequence). V lost 3 bases, J lost 5 bases, and 3 bases stayed unmatched. In DNA form, the CDR3 reads TGTGCCAGTAGTATCCCAGGGGGCGATCAGCCCCAGCATTTT. This codes for CASSIPGGDQPQHF.

The gene calls are TRBV28 and TRBJ2-3, with 7 bases aligning to TRBD2. This CDR3 spans 13 amino acids. The germline CDR1 and CDR2 sequences are MDHEN and SYDVKM. V lost 6 bases and J lost 6; bases outside the gene matches: 6. The DNA for the CDR3 is TGTGCCAGCAGCGGGGAGGGGCCCGATACGCAGTATTTT. Translated, it gives CASSGEGPDTQYF.

The chain recombines TRBV2 with TRBJ1-1; D ambiguous. The V gene's germline CDR1 is SNHLY and CDR2 FYNNEI. Trimming pared 3 bases from V and 4 bases from J, leaving 15 bases between. The CDR3 consists of 15 residues. Here the CDR3 DNA reads TGTGCCAGCAGTGACCGACTCATATGGAGCACTGAAGCTTTCTTT. This sequence encodes CASSDRLIWSTEAFF.

The chain employs TRBV6-5 and TRBJ2-7; 7 bases map to TRBD1. The ends lost 6 bases at V and 5 bases at J; junction bases unmatched: 13. CDR3 size: 15 residues. The germline V gene encodes CDR1 MNHEY and CDR2 SVGAGI. CDR3 in DNA: TGTGCCAGCAGCCGTAGTGAGGGGGCTTACCACGAGCAGTACTTC. Translation gives CASSRSEGAYHEQYF.

The chain has TRBV6-2 or TRBV6-3 and TRBJ2-1; 13 nucleotides match TRBD2. Germline V lookup: CDR1 MNHEY, CDR2 SVGEGT. The CDR3 is 16 amino acids. Trimming removed 4 bases from V and 9 bases from J; junction bases left unmatched: 9. Here the CDR3 DNA reads TGTGCCAGCAGTTCCTGGACTAGCGGGAGAAATGGTGAGCAGTTCTTC. Residues: CASSSWTSGRNGEQFF.

The chain links TRBV28 to TRBJ1-5, with D hard to call. Deletions cut 2 bases from V and 0 bases from J, with 8 bases between. Germline-derived CDR1 and CDR2 are MDHEN and SYDVKM. CDR3 length: 15 residues. CDR3 region: CASSLRSYSNQPQHF. The DNA for the CDR3 is TGTGCCAGCAGTTTACGGTCTTATAGCAATCAGCCCCAGCATTTT.

This clone qualifies as medium-sized. Different DNA sequences within this sample yield the same CDR3. The gene calls are TRBV19 and TRBJ2-1; 7 bases fit TRBD1. The CDR3 is 13 residues long. CDR1 is LNHDA and CDR2 is SQIVND in the germline V gene (reference sequence). V dropped 3 bases and J dropped 7; count of bases not matched to a gene: 3. The CDR3 nucleotides read TGTGCCAGTAGTATGGGGACAGTGAATGAGCAGTTCTTC. This encodes CASSMGTVNEQFF.

V gene TRBV29-1 combines with J gene TRBJ1-2; 8 bases line up with TRBD1. Germline CDR1 reads SQVTM; CDR2 reads ANQGSEA. The CDR3 extends over 13 amino acids. V was clipped by 6 bases and J by 4 bases; unmatched bases: 7. CDR3 nucleotides: TGCAGCGTCTCCGCTGGACAGGGCTATGGCTACACCTTC. It is translated as CSVSAGQGYGYTF. Full variable domain (rest looked up from reference TRBV29-1 and TRBJ1-2): SAVISQKPSRDICQRGTSLTIQCQVDSQVTMMFWYRQQPGQSLTLIATANQGSEATYESGFVIDKFPISRPNLTFSTLTVSNMSPEDSSIYLCSVSAGQGYGYTFGSGTRLTVV.

The rearrangement links TRBV11-2 to TRBJ2-5; the D gene is possibly TRBD1 (5 bases). V lost 3 bases, J lost 0 bases, and 14 bases lay in between. The V gene's germline CDR1 is SGHAT and CDR2 FQNNGV. This CDR3 spans 16 amino acids. The CDR3 reads CASSLSVGPYQETQYF. The CDR3 DNA is TGTGCCAGCAGCTTGTCGGTGGGGCCTTACCAAGAGACCCAGTACTTC.

This clone has just one count. The V and J genes are TRBV7-9 and TRBJ1-1, with a possible D match to TRBD1 (6 bases). Germline-derived CDR1 and CDR2 are SEHNR and FQNEAQ (reference sequence). The CDR3 consists of 14 residues. The V end lost 6 bases, the J end lost 0 bases, and 11 bases lay between the germline ends. This chain's CDR3 is CASRHAGVNTEAFF. The CDR3, as DNA: TGTGCCAGCAGACATGCAGGGGTGAACACTGAAGCTTTCTTT. Full variable domain (rest looked up from reference TRBV7-9 and TRBJ1-1): DTGVSQNPRHKITKRGQNVTFRCDPISEHNRLYWYRQTLGQGPEFLTYFQNEAQLEKSRLLSDRFSAERPKGSFSTLEIQRTEQGDSAMYLCASRHAGVNTEAFFGQGTRLTVV.

V gene TRBV4-1 combines with J gene TRBJ2-2, with a weak D call TRBD1 (6 bases). Trimming stripped 0 bases from V and 5 bases from J, with 13 bases between. CDR1 and CDR2 (germline): MGHRA, YSYEKL. The CDR3 totals 16 residues. CDR3 sequence: CASSQDRTVLTGELFF. CDR3 nucleotides: TGCGCCAGCAGCCAAGATAGGACAGTTCTTACCGGGGAGCTGTTTTTT.

The rearrangement links TRBV21-1 to TRBJ1-5. TRBV21-1 is a listed pseudogene. The CDR3 contains 16 residues. CDR3 region: CASSESGEDSNQPQHF. The CDR3 DNA is TGTGCCAGCAGCGAAAGTGGGGAGGATAGCAATCAGCCCCAGCATTTT.